Shown below are 25 T cell receptor beta chains from a single sample sequenced in a study of blood T cells in healthy people across ages. The authors ran a second PCR of about 6 to 12 cycles using a sample-barcoded 5' primer and a J-beta primer mix. In TCRdb, the 5' RACE reads were re-called with MiXCR into one record per CDR3 protein. This table holds roughly 730,000 distinct CDR3 sequences, more than 50% found once. The sequenced sample was blood. These receptors came from a man aged 35 to 55 in good health.

This clonotype has more than one count but fewer than ten. The V call is TRBV7-2, the J call TRBJ2-3; the match to TRBD1 covers 9 bases. Germline lookup yields CDR1 SGHTA and CDR2 FQGNSA. The trim removed 3 bases at V and 3 bases at J, leaving 13 bases unmatched. The CDR3 is made up of 18 amino acids. The CDR3 protein is CASSLRGGTGPPTDTQYF. CDR3 bases: TGTGCCAGCAGCTTGAGGGGTGGGACAGGGCCCCCGACAGATACGCAGTATTTT.

V and J are TRBV5-5 and TRBJ2-7; 10 bases line up with TRBD1. CDR1 and CDR2 from the germline V gene are SGHKS and YYEKEE (reference sequence). The CDR3 runs 15 residues. V trimming: 3 bases; J trimming: 4 bases; junction bases outside the gene matches: 7. The CDR3 coding sequence is TGTGCCAGCAGCTCTAAAGGGGACAGGGGTTACGAGCAGTACTTC. Its protein product is CASSSKGDRGYEQYF.

V is TRBV10-3 and J is TRBJ2-1; maybe TRBD1 (5 bases). V was shortened by 11 bases and J by 2 bases, with 16 bases between the two germline ends. Germline lookup yields CDR1 ENHRY and CDR2 SYGVKD. CDR3 size: 14 residues. CDR3: CALADTQTYNEQFF. In nucleotides, the CDR3 is TGTGCCCTCGCGGACACGCAAACCTACAATGAGCAGTTCTTC.

The rearrangement uses TRBV10-3 and TRBJ1-4; no clear D gene. Germline assignment: CDR1 ENHRY and CDR2 SYGVKD. Trimming shortened V by 0 bases and J by 7 bases, and 12 bases separated the two germline ends. There are 15 residues in the CDR3. DNA for the CDR3: TGTGCCATCAGTGAGTCCGGGAACCCCTCTGAAAAACTGTTTTTT. This gives the protein CAISESGNPSEKLFF.

This clonotype has more than one count but fewer than ten. The chain uses TRBV27 and TRBJ2-1; 7 bases are a match to TRBD2. The V gene's germline CDR1 is MNHEY and CDR2 SMNVEV (reference sequence). The CDR3 runs to 13 residues. V shed 5 bases and J 10 bases; nucleotides not matched to a gene: 8. CDR3 nucleotide sequence: TGTGCCAGCAGTGCCTATACGGGAGGAGAGCAGTTCTTC. This gives the protein CASSAYTGGEQFF.

The rearrangement uses TRBV27 and TRBJ2-7; D is unresolved. V lost 6 bases to trimming and J lost 6 bases, with 12 bases between them. CDR3 length: 12 residues. From germline, CDR1 is MNHEY and CDR2 SMNVEV (reference sequence). In DNA, the CDR3 is TGTGCCAGCAGCTCCCTAGGGTTCGAGCAGTACTTC. Amino acid sequence: CASSSLGFEQYF.

The chain joins TRBV12-3 or TRBV12-4 to TRBJ2-1; 14 bases agree with TRBD2. V shed 5 bases and J 15 bases; nucleotides not matched to a gene: 12. The CDR3 spans 15 residues. CDR3 loop: CASSKTSGRAGIGFF. Here the CDR3 DNA reads TGTGCCAGCAGTAAGACTAGCGGGAGGGCCGGGATAGGGTTCTTC.

The DNA of the CDR3 is TGTGCCAGCAGTGACCCCATCAGCGGGAACACTGAAGCTTTCTTT. Encoded protein: CASSDPISGNTEAFF. J is TRBJ1-1 and V is TRBV2; D not resolved. V shed 3 bases and J shed 1 base, with 12 bases lying between them. The CDR3 loop spans 15 amino acids. CDR1 is SNHLY, CDR2 FYNNEI, per germline.

The CDR3: CASSEVGTRTDTQYF. The CDR3, as DNA: TGTGCCAGCAGTGAAGTTGGGACTCGCACAGATACGCAGTATTTT. J is TRBJ2-3 and V is TRBV6-1; D is possibly TRBD2 (6 bases). The V gene's germline CDR1 is MNHNS and CDR2 SASEGT. CDR3 length equals 15 residues. The V and J ends lost 1 base and 1 base respectively, with 9 bases between them.

The rearrangement joins TRBV10-3 to TRBJ2-5; 7 nucleotides align to TRBD2. This CDR3 has 15 amino acids. Germline V lookup: CDR1 ENHRY, CDR2 SYGVKD. Trimming at V came to 4 bases and at J to 1 base, leaving 6 bases not matched to a gene. The CDR3 region is CAISVGLAAQETQYF. CDR3 nucleotides: TGTGCCATCAGTGTAGGGCTAGCGGCCCAAGAGACCCAGTACTTC.

As concerns this clonotype: This sequence may be a read error, since a much larger clone differs from it by one base. V usage is TRBV11-2 and J usage is TRBJ2-4; D possibly matches TRBD1 or TRBD2 (5 bases each). The J call may be in error: the DNA end matches TRBJ2-7 better. Germline V CDR1 and CDR2: SGHAT, FQNNGV. This CDR3 contains 15 residues. The CDR3 loop reads CASSSEGPSGYEQYF. The CDR3 DNA is TGTGCCAGCAGCTCAGAGGGACCTTCGGGCTACGAGCAGTACTTC.

The gene calls are TRBV6-1 and TRBJ1-2, with no clear D. V shed 8 bases and J shed 4 bases, with 11 bases lying between them. This CDR3 spans 12 amino acids. Germline V lookup: CDR1 MNHNS, CDR2 SASEGT. CDR3 in amino acids: CASRPGLYGYTF. DNA for the CDR3: TGTGCCAGCCGCCCAGGACTCTATGGCTACACCTTC.

This clonotype was found a few times. The chain links TRBV15 to TRBJ2-6, with 7 positions matching TRBD2. The ends lost 3 bases at V and 2 bases at J; junction bases unmatched: 4. Germline V gene lookup returns CDR1 LNHNV and CDR2 YYDKDF (reference sequence). The CDR3 has 16 residues. CDR3 residues: CATSSERDAGANVLTF. CDR3 nucleotide sequence: TGTGCCACCAGCAGCGAGCGGGACGCTGGGGCCAACGTCCTGACTTTC.

The chain couples TRBV28 to TRBJ2-6; 8 bases agree with TRBD1. J gave up 2 bases and V 6 bases, and 9 bases lay outside the gene matches. The CDR3 has 17 residues. The germline CDR1 and CDR2 sequences are MDHEN and SYDVKM. The CDR3 protein is CASRTGQGLPGANVLTF. Written as DNA, the CDR3 is TGTGCCAGCAGGACCGGACAGGGTCTCCCTGGGGCCAACGTCCTGACTTTC.

The sample holds many counts of this clonotype. The chain uses TRBV3-1 and TRBJ2-4; no definite D call. V was pared by 2 bases and J by 1 base, with 6 bases between. CDR1 is LGHDT, CDR2 YNNKEL, per germline (reference sequence). This CDR3 is 14 amino acids long. The CDR3 reads CASSQNSAKNIQYF. Written as DNA, the CDR3 is TGTGCCAGCAGCCAAAATTCGGCCAAAAACATTCAGTACTTC.

This clonotype was recorded a few times. The chain has TRBV9 and TRBJ1-2; tentatively, D is TRBD1 (5 bases). Germline-derived CDR1 and CDR2 are SGDLS and YYNGEE. Trimming shortened V by 2 bases and J by 10 bases, and 12 bases separated the two germline ends. The CDR3 sequence is 12 residues long. The CDR3 loop is CASSVSGDVYTF. CDR3 nucleotides: TGTGCCAGCAGCGTCTCGGGGGACGTCTACACCTTC.

The chain links TRBV29-1 to TRBJ1-2; maybe TRBD1 (5 bases). The germline CDR1 and CDR2 sequences are SQVTM and ANQGSEA. This CDR3 has 14 amino acids. With 1 base removed from V and 2 bases from J, the gap between germline ends came to 11 bases. CDR3 residues: CSVEVPGSNYGYTF. In nucleotides, the CDR3 is TGCAGCGTTGAAGTTCCAGGGAGCAACTATGGCTACACCTTC.

The gene calls are TRBV12-3 or TRBV12-4 and TRBJ2-1; 8 bases map to TRBD2. The CDR3 totals 14 residues. V lost 1 base and J lost 15; bases outside the gene matches: 11. The CDR3 protein is CASSLGLAGAGRFF. The CDR3 nucleotides are TGTGCCAGCAGTTTAGGTCTAGCGGGTGCCGGTCGGTTCTTC.

The chain is built from TRBV7-9 and TRBJ2-1; possible D gene TRBD1, 5 bases. The DNA end favors TRBJ2-7, so the J call may be wrong. The CDR3 length is 16 residues. Per the germline V gene, CDR1 is SEHNR and CDR2 is FQNEAQ (reference sequence). The CDR3 nucleotides read TGTGCCAGCAGCTTAGGTGACAGTAATTACTACAATGAGCAGTACTTC. Its protein is CASSLGDSNYYNEQYF.

The V gene is TRBV11-3, the J gene TRBJ2-1, with 10 bases that match TRBD2. Germline V gives CDR1 SGHNT, CDR2 YENEEA. The CDR3 is 17 residues long. Losses at the gene ends were 1 base for V and 6 bases for J; bases not matched to a gene: 9. The CDR3 loop is CASSLGLGTSVSNEQFF. The CDR3 DNA reads as TGTGCCAGCAGCTTAGGTCTCGGGACTAGCGTTTCCAATGAGCAGTTCTTC.

This clonotype turned up a few times. V usage is TRBV19 and J usage is TRBJ1-1, with 8 bases matching TRBD1. V trimming: 5 bases; J trimming: 1 base; junction bases outside the gene matches: 9. The CDR3 length is 16 residues. Germline V gene data show CDR1 as LNHDA and CDR2 as SQIVND (reference sequence). For the CDR3, the DNA is TGTGCCAGTAGTTCAGGGCCGGGACAGGAGAACACTGAAGCTTTCTTT. It specifies CASSSGPGQENTEAFF.

J is TRBJ2-6 and V is TRBV19; D remains unclear. This CDR3 is 16 amino acids long. Germline CDR1 reads LNHDA; CDR2 reads SQIVND (reference sequence). The ends were cut back, 6 bases at V and 0 bases at J, with 12 bases in the middle. The CDR3 DNA reads TGTGCCAGTAGCCGACCGCGCCTCTCTGGGGCCAACGTCCTGACTTTC. Translation: CASSRPRLSGANVLTF.

DNA of the CDR3: TGTGCCAGCAGCCCAAAGGGGTTGCGCACAGATACGCAGTATTTT. Translation: CASSPKGLRTDTQYF. The chain joins TRBV7-9 to TRBJ2-3, with TRBD1 as a possible D gene (5 bases). The V gene's germline CDR1 is SEHNR and CDR2 FQNEAQ (reference sequence). The CDR3 is made up of 15 amino acids. V was cut by 5 bases and J by 1 base, with 13 bases left in between.

The J gene is TRBJ2-2, the V gene TRBV11-2; 8 bases are shared with TRBD2. This CDR3 has 14 amino acids. From germline, CDR1 is SGHAT and CDR2 FQNNGV. Trimming at V came to 5 bases and at J to 6 bases, leaving 5 bases not matched to a gene. The CDR3 DNA follows: TGTGCCAGCAGCCTCCGGACTAGCCCCGGGGAGCTGTTTTTT. Its protein product is CASSLRTSPGELFF.

This clonotype was observed a handful of times. The rearrangement uses TRBV20-1 and TRBJ1-2, with D unclear. Germline values: CDR1 DFQATT, CDR2 SNEGSKA (reference sequence). Trimming shortened V by 1 base and J by 2 bases, and 8 bases separated the two germline ends. The CDR3 is made up of 13 amino acids. CDR3 region: CSARVAENYGYTF. CDR3 nucleotides: TGCAGTGCTAGAGTGGCTGAAAACTATGGCTACACCTTC.